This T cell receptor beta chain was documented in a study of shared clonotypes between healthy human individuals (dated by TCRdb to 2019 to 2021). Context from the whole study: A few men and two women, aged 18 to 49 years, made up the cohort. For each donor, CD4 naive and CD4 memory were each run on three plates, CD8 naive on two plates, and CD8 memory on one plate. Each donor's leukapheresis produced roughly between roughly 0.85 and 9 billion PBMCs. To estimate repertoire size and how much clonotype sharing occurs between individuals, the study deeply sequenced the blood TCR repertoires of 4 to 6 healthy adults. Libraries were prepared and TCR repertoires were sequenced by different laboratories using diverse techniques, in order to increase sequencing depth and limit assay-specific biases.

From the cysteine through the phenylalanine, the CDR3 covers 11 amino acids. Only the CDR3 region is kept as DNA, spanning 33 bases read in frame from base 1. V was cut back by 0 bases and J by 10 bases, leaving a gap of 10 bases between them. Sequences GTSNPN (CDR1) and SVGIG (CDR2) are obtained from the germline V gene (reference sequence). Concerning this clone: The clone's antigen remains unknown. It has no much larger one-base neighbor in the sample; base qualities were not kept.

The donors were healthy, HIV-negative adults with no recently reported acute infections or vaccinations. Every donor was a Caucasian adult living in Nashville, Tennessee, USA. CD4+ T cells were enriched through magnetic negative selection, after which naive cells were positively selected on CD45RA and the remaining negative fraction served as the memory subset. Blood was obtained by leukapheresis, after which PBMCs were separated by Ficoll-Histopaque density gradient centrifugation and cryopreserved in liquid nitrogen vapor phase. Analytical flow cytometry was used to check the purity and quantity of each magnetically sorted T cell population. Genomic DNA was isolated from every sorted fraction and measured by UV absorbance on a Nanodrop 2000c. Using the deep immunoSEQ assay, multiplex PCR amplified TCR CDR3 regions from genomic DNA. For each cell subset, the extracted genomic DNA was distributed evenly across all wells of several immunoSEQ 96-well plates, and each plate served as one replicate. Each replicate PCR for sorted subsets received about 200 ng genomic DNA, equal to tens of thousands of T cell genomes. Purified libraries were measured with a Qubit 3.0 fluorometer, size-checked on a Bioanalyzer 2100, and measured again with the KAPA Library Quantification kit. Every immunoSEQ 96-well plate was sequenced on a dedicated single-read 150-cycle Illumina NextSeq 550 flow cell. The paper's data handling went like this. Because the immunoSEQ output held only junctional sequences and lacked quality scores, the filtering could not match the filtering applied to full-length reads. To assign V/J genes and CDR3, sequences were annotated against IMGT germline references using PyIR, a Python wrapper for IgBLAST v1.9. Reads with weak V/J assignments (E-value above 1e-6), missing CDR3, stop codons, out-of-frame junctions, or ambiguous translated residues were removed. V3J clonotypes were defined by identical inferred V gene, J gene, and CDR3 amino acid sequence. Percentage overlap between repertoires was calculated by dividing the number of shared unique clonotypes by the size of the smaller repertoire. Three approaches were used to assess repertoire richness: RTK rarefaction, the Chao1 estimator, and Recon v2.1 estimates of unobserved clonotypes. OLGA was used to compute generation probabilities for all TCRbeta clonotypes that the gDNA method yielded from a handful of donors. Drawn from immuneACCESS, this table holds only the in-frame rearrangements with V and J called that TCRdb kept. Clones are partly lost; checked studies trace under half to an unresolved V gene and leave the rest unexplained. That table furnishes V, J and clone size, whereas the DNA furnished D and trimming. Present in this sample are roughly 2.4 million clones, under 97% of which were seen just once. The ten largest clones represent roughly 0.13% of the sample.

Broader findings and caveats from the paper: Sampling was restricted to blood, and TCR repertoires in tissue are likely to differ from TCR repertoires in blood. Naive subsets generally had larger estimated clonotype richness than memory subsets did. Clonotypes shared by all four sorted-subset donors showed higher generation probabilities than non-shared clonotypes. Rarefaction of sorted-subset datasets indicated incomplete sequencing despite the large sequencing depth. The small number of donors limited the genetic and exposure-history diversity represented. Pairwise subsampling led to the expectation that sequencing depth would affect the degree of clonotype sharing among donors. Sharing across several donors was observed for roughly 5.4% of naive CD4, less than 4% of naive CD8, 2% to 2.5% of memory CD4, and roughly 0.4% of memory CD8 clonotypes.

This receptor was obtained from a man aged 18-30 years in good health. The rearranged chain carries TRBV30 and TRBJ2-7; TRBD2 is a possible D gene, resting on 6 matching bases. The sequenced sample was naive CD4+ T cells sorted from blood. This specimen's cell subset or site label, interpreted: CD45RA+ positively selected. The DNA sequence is TGTGCCTGGAGTGTGGGGGGACCTCAGTACTTC. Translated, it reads CAWSVGGPQYF.